This note documents a single T cell receptor beta chain sequence. Time point defined: peripheral blood 6 weeks after treatment start. The sample comes from a study of PD-L1 blockade in urothelial cancer. For the study at large: Beginning in the mid-2010s, patients received atezolizumab, given as 1,200 mg intravenously every 3 weeks. Analyses were performed on blood at 3 weeks after treatment start (the second dose) and at 6 weeks.

Profiling relied on immunoSEQ multiplex PCR, and the TCRdb table lists in-frame clones only, not all of them. The sample gives about 36,000 clones, around 84% of which show up once; 10% is in the top ten. Trimming cost V 8 bases and J 6 bases, with 16 bases left between them. The CDR3 consists of 13 residues. Germline CDR1 and CDR2: SGHAT and FQNNGV. This TCR came from a man between 35 and 55 years old with urothelial cancer. J is TRBJ1-1 and V is TRBV11-2; tentatively, D is TRBD1 (6 bases). This specimen was PBMCs, taken around atezolizumab (anti-PD-L1) treatment. The CDR3 here is CASGLPGAAEAFF. The DNA for the CDR3 is TGTGCCAGCGGATTACCAGGGGCGGCTGAAGCTTTCTTT.